A single sample gave rise to the 6 T cell receptor beta chains below, sequenced in a study of T cell responses to AZD1222 COVID-19 vaccine. Method: immunoSEQ multiplex PCR; TCRdb's copy keeps in-frame clones and lacks some. The sample has roughly 120,000 clones, around 93% seen once. The material was peripheral blood, obtained on day 0 of AZD1222 vaccination. Receptor source: an adult in good health.

This chain joins TRBV29-1 and TRBJ2-2, with TRBD2 as a possible D gene (6 bases). CDR1 is SQVTM, CDR2 ANQGSEA, per germline. CDR3 length: 17 residues. Trimming pared 3 bases from V and 3 bases from J, leaving 20 bases between. The CDR3 bases are TGCAGCGTTGACTCGGACTCCCGGGACTTTCACACCGGGGAGCTGTTTTTT. This gives the protein CSVDSDSRDFHTGELFF.

The V call is TRBV28, the J call TRBJ2-3; no definite D call. V was trimmed by 2 bases and J by 1 base, leaving 10 bases between them. The CDR3 is made up of 15 amino acids. Germline CDR1 MDHEN, CDR2 SYDVKM. The CDR3 protein is CASSLATLGTDTQYF. CDR3 bases: TGTGCCAGCAGTTTAGCTACGCTGGGCACAGATACGCAGTATTTT.

This rearrangement joins TRBV9 to TRBJ1-5; 7 nucleotides agree with TRBD1. V dropped 0 bases and J dropped 6; count of bases not matched to a gene: 6. This CDR3 region has 15 residues. Germline V gene data show CDR1 as SGDLS and CDR2 as YYNGEE. CDR3: CASSVGDRVGQPQHF. The CDR3 DNA reads as TGTGCCAGCAGCGTAGGAGACAGGGTGGGTCAGCCCCAGCATTTT.

This rearrangement joins TRBV7-2 to TRBJ1-3, with D possibly matching TRBD1 (5 bases). Trimming took 4 bases from V and 4 from J, leaving 8 bases between them. From germline, CDR1 is SGHTA and CDR2 FQGNSA. CDR3 length equals 13 residues. CDR3 region: CASSSEGGNTIYF. The CDR3 DNA follows: TGTGCCAGCAGCTCGGAGGGGGGAAACACCATATATTTT.

The chain combines TRBV10-2 with TRBJ2-5; possible D gene TRBD1, 5 bases. The CDR3 runs 16 residues. Trimming shortened V by 2 bases and J by 3 bases, and 16 bases separated the two germline ends. Germline loops: CDR1 WSHSY, CDR2 SAAADI. The CDR3 bases are TGCGCCAGCAGTGAGGTGATCCAGGGCCGGAAAGAGACCCAGTACTTC. Translation gives CASSEVIQGRKETQYF.

The chain joins TRBV27 to TRBJ2-5, with 9 bases aligning to TRBD2. Germline loops: CDR1 MNHEY, CDR2 SMNVEV (reference sequence). The CDR3 loop spans 17 amino acids. V was clipped by 8 bases and J by 0 bases; unmatched bases: 13. The chain's CDR3 is CASRRESSGGYQETQYF. CDR3 sequence (DNA): TGTGCCAGCCGTAGGGAGAGTAGCGGGGGATACCAAGAGACCCAGTACTTC.